One sample yielded the 17 T cell receptor beta chains listed below, sequenced in a study of shared clonotypes between healthy human individuals. Sequencing was performed with immunoSEQ multiplex PCR; in TCRdb, only in-frame clones are kept and a portion is missing. This table has around 2.5 million clones, 80% to 95% appearing once. What was sequenced was naive CD4+ T cells from PBMCs. The subset here: CD45RA+ positively selected. These TCRs come from a young man in good health. Some clones in this sample may be carry-over from other donors' samples.

The chain uses TRBV11-2 and TRBJ2-7; 10 bases are shared with TRBD2. J was trimmed by 5 bases and V by 5 bases; bases with no gene match: 12. Per the germline V gene, CDR1 is SGHAT and CDR2 is FQNNGV. CDR3 length: 16 amino acids. CDR3 nucleotide sequence: TGTGCCAGCAGCATACTTAGCGGGAGGCTCACCAACGAGCAGTACTTC. This encodes CASSILSGRLTNEQYF.

About this clone itself: This same CDR3 is encoded by further DNA sequences in the sample. This chain links TRBV15 with TRBJ2-7; D gene uncertain. Per germline, CDR1 LNHNV and CDR2 YYDKDF (reference sequence). The V end was cut by 0 bases, the J end by 0 bases, with 3 bases between. The CDR3 is 13 residues long. As DNA, the CDR3 is TGTGCCACCAGCAGAGACATCTCCTACGAGCAGTACTTC. Protein sequence: CATSRDISYEQYF. The entire variable domain, with the rest obtained from reference TRBV15 and TRBJ2-7, is as follows: DAMVIQNPRYQVTQFGKPVTLSCSQTLNHNVMYWYQQKSSQAPKLLFHYYDKDFNNEADTPDNFQSRRPNTSFCFLDIRSPGLGDTAMYLCATSRDISYEQYFGPGTRLTVT.

V is TRBV14 and J is TRBJ2-2; 9 bases are shared with TRBD2. CDR1 is SGHDN and CDR2 is FVKESK in the germline V gene. This CDR3 is built from 17 residues. Trimming cost V 4 bases and J 4 bases; bases outside gene matches: 10. The CDR3 region has the DNA TGTGCCAGCAGCCCATTGCTGACTAGCGGAGTCACCGGGGAGCTGTTTTTT. It codes for CASSPLLTSGVTGELFF.

CDR3 in amino acids: CATSRGYAGANVLTF. CDR3 bases: TGTGCCACCAGCAGAGGGTATGCCGGGGCCAACGTCCTGACTTTC. The chain joins TRBV15 to TRBJ2-6; D is undetermined. Trimming took 1 base from V and 4 from J, leaving 8 bases between them. The CDR3 length is 15 residues. CDR1 and CDR2 from the germline V gene are LNHNV and YYDKDF (reference sequence).

The chain uses TRBV10-1 and TRBJ2-7; D is unresolved. Germline CDR1 WNHNN, CDR2 SYGVQD (reference sequence). Trimming removed 0 bases at V and 3 bases at J, with 9 bases between. The CDR3 loop spans 14 amino acids. In DNA form, the CDR3 reads TGCGCCAGCAGTGAGTCTGGAGCAATCTACGAGCAGTACTTC. It translates to CASSESGAIYEQYF.

The rearrangement uses TRBV10-1 and TRBJ2-3; D is tentatively TRBD1 or TRBD2 (5 bases each). V was pared by 1 base and J by 0 bases, with 14 bases between. The germline V gene encodes CDR1 WNHNN and CDR2 SYGVQD (reference sequence). The CDR3 is made up of 17 amino acids. The CDR3 sequence: CASSEYPGPTSTDTQYF. The DNA for the CDR3 is TGCGCCAGCAGTGAGTACCCGGGACCGACAAGCACAGATACGCAGTATTTT.

This chain joins TRBV2 and TRBJ1-6; D not resolved. The CDR3 loop spans 15 amino acids. Germline loops: CDR1 SNHLY, CDR2 FYNNEI. Trimming pared 3 bases from V and 4 bases from J, leaving 10 bases between. DNA for the CDR3: TGTGCCAGCAGTGATCGGAACAGTTATAATTCACCCCTCCACTTT. This gives the protein CASSDRNSYNSPLHF.

Only one count was recorded for this clone. This chain connects TRBV2 to TRBJ2-5; 8 bases line up with TRBD1. Germline CDR1 and CDR2: SNHLY and FYNNEI. The CDR3 runs 13 residues. Trimming took 6 bases from V and 7 from J; bases not matched to a gene: 7. CDR3 protein: CASRRTGLGTQYF. The DNA for the CDR3 is TGTGCCAGCAGGCGGACAGGGCTAGGGACCCAGTACTTC. Full variable domain (outside the CDR3, taken from reference TRBV2 and TRBJ2-5): EPEVTQTPSHQVTQMGQEVILRCVPISNHLYFYWYRQILGQKVEFLVSFYNNEISEKSEIFDDQFSVERPDGSNFTLKIRSTKLEDSAMYFCASRRTGLGTQYFGPGTRLLVL.

The V call is TRBV9, the J call TRBJ2-1; D not resolved. The CDR3 is made up of 13 amino acids. The V end lost 4 bases, the J end lost 8 bases, and 13 bases lay between the germline ends. Germline V gene lookup returns CDR1 SGDLS and CDR2 YYNGEE. In DNA, the CDR3 is TGTGCCAGCAGCCGCTCGCTTTCGGATGAGCAGTTCTTC. Protein: CASSRSLSDEQFF.

This chain uses TRBV6-5 with TRBJ1-1; TRBD1 aligns across 10 bases. V trimming: 9 bases; J trimming: 3 bases; junction bases outside the gene matches: 7. Germline V gene sequence: CDR1 MNHEY, CDR2 SVGAGI. The CDR3 is 14 residues long. CDR3 region: CARTGGDWDTEAFF. The CDR3 DNA follows: TGTGCCAGGACAGGGGGCGATTGGGACACTGAAGCTTTCTTT.

The chain has TRBV6-1 and TRBJ2-7; tentative D call: TRBD2 (6 bases). CDR1 is MNHNS, CDR2 SASEGT, per germline. V gave up 1 base and J gave up 2 bases, with 12 bases separating them. CDR3 length equals 15 residues. The CDR3 nucleotides read TGTGCCAGCAGTGAAGGACTAGAGGGGCCCTACGAGCAGTACTTC. Protein product: CASSEGLEGPYEQYF.

With respect to this clone: The identical CDR3 is also encoded by other nucleotide sequences in the sample. The chain couples TRBV9 to TRBJ2-7; 11 nucleotides agree with TRBD2. V was clipped by 4 bases and J by 4 bases; unmatched bases: 7. The V gene's germline CDR1 is SGDLS and CDR2 YYNGEE. The CDR3 spans 15 residues. CDR3 in amino acids: CASSPRLAGRYEQYF. The CDR3 coding sequence is TGTGCCAGCAGCCCCCGACTAGCGGGGCGATACGAGCAGTACTTC.

This clone was counted once. The chain combines TRBV5-1 with TRBJ1-2; possible D gene TRBD1, 6 bases. Between the trimmed V and J ends, which lost 3 bases and 3 bases, there was a span of 12 bases. CDR3 length: 14 residues. Per the germline V gene, CDR1 is SGHRS and CDR2 is YFSETQ. CDR3: CASSSENRDYGYTF. In DNA, the CDR3 is TGCGCCAGCAGCTCGGAGAACAGGGACTATGGCTACACCTTC.

A remark on this clone: Other DNA sequences in the same sample also yield this CDR3. CDR3 residues: CASSLDPGGELFF. The CDR3 DNA sequence: TGCGCCAGCAGCTTGGATCCGGGCGGGGAGCTGTTTTTT. The chain has TRBV5-1 and TRBJ2-2; D ambiguous. Germline V gives CDR1 SGHRS, CDR2 YFSETQ. This CDR3 is built from 13 residues. Trimming removed 0 bases from V and 7 bases from J, with 7 bases in between.

The chain couples TRBV6-5 to TRBJ2-1, with a possible D match to TRBD1 (7 bases). The CDR3 has 14 amino acids. Trimming removed 5 bases at V and 10 bases at J, with 18 bases between. Germline V lookup: CDR1 MNHEY, CDR2 SVGAGI. The DNA for the CDR3 is TGTGCCAGCAGTCCGTACCCCGGAGGGGGCGAGCAGTTCTTC. Amino acid sequence: CASSPYPGGGEQFF.

This chain joins TRBV28 and TRBJ2-3, with D possibly TRBD2 on 6 matching bases. The CDR3 sequence is 15 residues long. Trimming cost V 3 bases and J 2 bases, with 12 bases left between them. Germline V gene data show CDR1 as MDHEN and CDR2 as SYDVKM. The CDR3 bases are TGTGCCAGCAGTTTGGGAGGTCAATTCACAGATACGCAGTATTTT. Translated, it gives CASSLGGQFTDTQYF.

V is TRBV7-2 and J is TRBJ2-1; 16 nucleotides agree with TRBD2. The germline CDR1 and CDR2 sequences are SGHTA and FQGNSA. The CDR3 extends over 17 amino acids. Trimming took 4 bases from V and 5 from J; bases not matched to a gene: 5. The CDR3 DNA follows: TGTGCCAGCAGCTGGGGGACTAGCGGGAGGGAACACAATGAGCAGTTCTTC. This gives the protein CASSWGTSGREHNEQFF.